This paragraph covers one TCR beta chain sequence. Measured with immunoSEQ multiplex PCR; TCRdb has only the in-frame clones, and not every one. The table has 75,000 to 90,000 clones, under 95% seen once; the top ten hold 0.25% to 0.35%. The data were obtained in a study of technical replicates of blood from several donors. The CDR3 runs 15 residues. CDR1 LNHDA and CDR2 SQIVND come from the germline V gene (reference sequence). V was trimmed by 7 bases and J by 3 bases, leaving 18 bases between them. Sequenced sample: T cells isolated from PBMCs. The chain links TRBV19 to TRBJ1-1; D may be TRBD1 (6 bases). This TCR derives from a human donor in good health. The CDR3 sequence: CASTGGFIGDTEAFF. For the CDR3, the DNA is TGTGCCAGTACTGGGGGCTTTATCGGCGACACTGAAGCTTTCTTT.